Each of the 27 T cell receptor beta chains below was sequenced from the same sample in a study of blood T cell repertoires in COVID-19. Only in-frame clones appear in the TCRdb table, and some are missing; sequencing was by immunoSEQ multiplex PCR. The sample includes around 200,000 clones, roughly 80% seen only once; the top ten take about 6.4%. Sequenced sample: peripheral blood. The receptors derive from a human donor in a cohort sampled during active COVID-19.

V gene TRBV6-6 combines with J gene TRBJ1-2; D is possibly TRBD1 (6 bases). Germline V gives CDR1 MNHNY, CDR2 SVGAGI (reference sequence). The CDR3 is made up of 11 amino acids. V was cut by 5 bases and J by 7 bases, with 8 bases left in between. CDR3 amino acids: CASSLGGGYTF. CDR3 DNA sequence: TGTGCCAGCAGTCTAGGGGGTGGCTACACCTTC.

V and J are TRBV2 and TRBJ2-5; D is perhaps TRBD1 (6 bases). CDR3 length: 16 amino acids. Trimming removed 2 bases at V and 2 bases at J, with 15 bases between. Germline V gene lookup returns CDR1 SNHLY and CDR2 FYNNEI. The CDR3: CASSELGAEAQETQYF. The CDR3 bases are TGTGCCAGCAGTGAATTGGGGGCGGAGGCTCAAGAGACCCAGTACTTC.

The V gene is TRBV29-1, the J gene TRBJ2-2, with a possible D match to TRBD1 (5 bases). Trimming stripped 2 bases from V and 6 bases from J, with 13 bases between. CDR3 size: 14 residues. CDR1 is SQVTM, CDR2 ANQGSEA, per germline. DNA for the CDR3: TGCAGCGTTGAACGGTCAGGGTTATCCGGGGAGCTGTTTTTT. This sequence encodes CSVERSGLSGELFF.

The rearrangement links TRBV12-5 to TRBJ1-1; D unclear. This CDR3 region has 11 residues. Trimming pared 6 bases from V and 6 bases from J, leaving 8 bases between. Germline CDR1 LGHNT, CDR2 FRNRAP. CDR3 in DNA: TGTGCTAGTGGCTATCTATCTGAAGCTTTCTTT. This sequence encodes CASGYLSEAFF.

V and J are TRBV11-3 and TRBJ2-1; D gene unclear. Trimming removed 1 base from V and 6 bases from J, with 10 bases in between. Germline V gene data show CDR1 as SGHNT and CDR2 as YENEEA. This CDR3 contains 14 residues. The CDR3 DNA reads TGTGCCAGCAGCTTAGCCCGTGGCCGCAATGAGCAGTTCTTC. Its translation is CASSLARGRNEQFF.

The chain has TRBV5-8 and TRBJ1-2; maybe TRBD1 (6 bases). The germline V gene encodes CDR1 SGHTS and CDR2 YDEGEE. V gave up 3 bases and J gave up 1 base, with 10 bases separating them. The CDR3 loop spans 14 amino acids. CDR3 sequence (DNA): TGTGCCAGCAGCTACCCGGGACATAACTATGGCTACACCTTC. Protein: CASSYPGHNYGYTF.

The chain joins TRBV18 to TRBJ1-1; maybe TRBD1 (6 bases). Trimming took 1 base from V and 0 from J, leaving 12 bases between them. The CDR3 is 16 amino acids. Looked up from germline, CDR1 is KGHSH and CDR2 is LQKENI. CDR3 bases: TGTGCCAGCTCACCACGGGACACAGCAATGAACACTGAAGCTTTCTTT. It specifies CASSPRDTAMNTEAFF.

V usage is TRBV6-4 and J usage is TRBJ1-2; no clear D. The CDR3 has 12 residues. Germline CDR1 and CDR2: MRHNA and SNTAGT. Trimming stripped 1 base from V and 7 bases from J, with 7 bases between. Written as DNA, the CDR3 is TGTGCCAGCAGTGACTTGGAGGGTGGCTACACCTTC. This sequence encodes CASSDLEGGYTF.

This chain connects TRBV10-3 to TRBJ2-2; 9 positions agree with TRBD1. This CDR3 region has 16 residues. Germline V gene data show CDR1 as ENHRY and CDR2 as SYGVKD. J gave up 4 bases and V 0 bases, and 3 bases lay outside the gene matches. The CDR3 is CAISESRTGVTGELFF. The CDR3 DNA is TGTGCCATCAGTGAGTCGAGGACAGGGGTCACCGGGGAGCTGTTTTTT.

CDR3 in DNA: TGCGCCAGCAGTCCATCGACAGTAAACACTGAAGCTTTCTTT. It yields the protein CASSPSTVNTEAFF. This chain uses TRBV10-2 with TRBJ1-1, with D possibly being TRBD1 (5 bases). V lost 5 bases to trimming and J lost 2 bases, with 12 bases between them. This CDR3 region has 14 residues. CDR1 WSHSY and CDR2 SAAADI come from the germline V gene.

The genes are TRBV15 and TRBJ2-7; 10 bases align to TRBD1. Germline V lookup: CDR1 LNHNV, CDR2 YYDKDF (reference sequence). V lost 8 bases to trimming and J lost 4 bases; unmatched junction nucleotides: 14. The CDR3 length is 16 residues. The DNA of the CDR3 is TGTGCCACCCAAAGCTACAAGGGACAGGGGTTGTACGAGCAGTACTTC. Protein sequence: CATQSYKGQGLYEQYF.

This sequence joins TRBV5-6 and TRBJ2-1; 13 bases match TRBD2. V was clipped by 0 bases and J by 5 bases; unmatched bases: 2. In germline, CDR1 is SGHDT, CDR2 YYEEEE. The CDR3 has 16 amino acids. In DNA form, the CDR3 reads TGTGCCAGCAGCTTGGGCGGGACTAGCGGGGACAATGAGCAGTTCTTC. This gives the protein CASSLGGTSGDNEQFF.

The gene calls are TRBV15 and TRBJ1-4; D is uncertain. Trimming took 0 bases from V and 3 from J, leaving 8 bases between them. The CDR3 extends over 15 amino acids. The germline CDR1 and CDR2 sequences are LNHNV and YYDKDF (reference sequence). CDR3 coding DNA: TGTGCCACCAGCAGAGAACCAGTCCCTAATGAAAAACTGTTTTTT. Protein product: CATSREPVPNEKLFF.

This chain joins TRBV2 and TRBJ2-7; TRBD2 matches 10 bases. Germline CDR1 reads SNHLY; CDR2 reads FYNNEI. The CDR3 has 13 amino acids. V shed 7 bases and J 3 bases; nucleotides not matched to a gene: 3. The CDR3 loop is CASIGLADYEQYF. The CDR3 DNA sequence: TGTGCCAGCATCGGACTAGCGGACTACGAGCAGTACTTC.

This chain joins TRBV19 and TRBJ1-3; the D is unclear. The germline V gene encodes CDR1 LNHDA and CDR2 SQIVND (reference sequence). This CDR3 is 17 amino acids long. Trimming left V 4 bases short and J 0 bases short, with 16 bases between. The CDR3 nucleotides read TGTGCCAGTAGTACCGAAGGCGGTCAGTACTCTGGAAACACCATATATTTT. Translated, it gives CASSTEGGQYSGNTIYF.

The chain has TRBV29-1 and TRBJ2-7; TRBD2 aligns across 12 bases. After removal of 6 bases from V and 7 bases from J, the junction contained 7 bases not matched to a gene. The germline CDR1 and CDR2 sequences are SQVTM and ANQGSEA. The CDR3 spans 13 residues. CDR3 in DNA: TGCAGCGTAGAGACTAGCGGGGGTGGTGAGCAGTACTTC. Translated: CSVETSGGGEQYF.

The J gene is TRBJ2-5, the V gene TRBV9, with 10 bases fitting TRBD2. This CDR3 region has 16 residues. From germline, CDR1 is SGDLS and CDR2 YYNGEE. The V and J ends lost 0 bases and 3 bases, in that order; junction bases with no gene match: 5. The CDR3 spells CASSVGASGGKETQYF. The CDR3 nucleotides are TGTGCCAGCAGCGTAGGGGCTAGCGGGGGAAAAGAGACCCAGTACTTC.

The chain joins TRBV9 to TRBJ2-6; TRBD1 is a possible D gene (5 bases). Germline V gene data show CDR1 as SGDLS and CDR2 as YYNGEE. This CDR3 is built from 15 residues. V was cut by 3 bases and J by 0 bases, with 7 bases left in between. The CDR3 region has the DNA TGTGCCAGCAGCGGGCAGGGCTCTGGGGCCAACGTCCTGACTTTC. Protein sequence: CASSGQGSGANVLTF.

The chain joins TRBV5-3 to TRBJ1-2; D might be TRBD1 (5 bases). TRBV5-3 is an open reading frame whose function is uncertain. The length of the CDR3 is 12 residues. With 9 bases removed from V and 5 bases from J, the gap between germline ends came to 14 bases. CDR3 bases: TGTGCCACCCTGGAAAAGGGGTATGGCTACACCTTC. Translation gives CATLEKGYGYTF.

CDR3 coding DNA: TGTGCCAGCAGCCAAGAAGGTCCCACTAGCGGGGGGATCCCGGGCAAAAACATTCAGTACTTC. It specifies CASSQEGPTSGGIPGKNIQYF. This chain joins TRBV4-2 and TRBJ2-4; TRBD2 matches 12 bases. Per germline, CDR1 LGHNA and CDR2 YNFKEQ. The CDR3 runs to 21 residues. V was pared by 0 bases and J by 3 bases, with 15 bases of the junction left unmatched.

The chain links TRBV7-9 to TRBJ1-3; 9 bases are shared with TRBD1. V lost 4 bases to trimming and J lost 0 bases; unmatched junction nucleotides: 10. From germline, CDR1 is SEHNR and CDR2 FQNEAQ (reference sequence). The CDR3 spans 18 residues. As DNA, the CDR3 is TGTGCCAGCAGCTGGGGACAGGGCCGGGGAATCTCTGGAAACACCATATATTTT. Protein sequence: CASSWGQGRGISGNTIYF.

The rearrangement links TRBV10-3 to TRBJ2-7, with TRBD1 as a possible D gene (6 bases). V lost 7 bases, J lost 0 bases, and 10 bases lay in between. From germline, CDR1 is ENHRY and CDR2 SYGVKD. This CDR3 is built from 13 residues. The CDR3 here is CAINGGSSYEQYF. The CDR3 coding sequence is TGTGCCATCAATGGGGGCAGCTCCTACGAGCAGTACTTC.

This clone was counted a single time. V is TRBV5-1 and J is TRBJ2-3; 14 positions match TRBD2. The CDR3 runs 17 residues. The ends lost 0 bases at V and 6 bases at J; junction bases unmatched: 6. Germline loops: CDR1 SGHRS, CDR2 YFSETQ. CDR3 in DNA: TGCGCCAGCAGCTTGGTAGGGACTAGCGGGGGCAGCGATACGCAGTATTTT. Protein sequence: CASSLVGTSGGSDTQYF.

The chain recombines TRBV3-1 (or the pseudogene TRBV3-2) with TRBJ2-5, with D maybe TRBD2 (5 bases). The CDR3 is 12 residues long. V lost 1 base to trimming and J lost 5 bases, with 5 bases between them. Germline CDR1 is LGHDT and CDR2 is YNNKEL (reference sequence). The CDR3 DNA is TGTGCCAGCAGCCAAGGGAGGGAGACCCAGTACTTC. As protein: CASSQGRETQYF.

The chain joins TRBV6-6 to TRBJ1-3, with D perhaps matching TRBD1 (5 bases). The V gene lost 2 bases and the J gene lost 0 bases, with 11 bases spanning the gap. The CDR3 runs to 16 residues. Germline CDR1 MNHNY, CDR2 SVGAGI (reference sequence). CDR3 bases: TGTGCCAGCAGTTACGCGACAGCAAGCTCTGGAAACACCATATATTTT. This encodes CASSYATASSGNTIYF.

CDR3 sequence reads: CASSQQALSTEAFF. For the CDR3, the DNA is TGTGCCAGCAGCCAACAGGCCTTGAGTACTGAAGCTTTCTTT. This chain joins TRBV3-1 (or the pseudogene TRBV3-2) and TRBJ1-1; D is unclear. The CDR3 totals 14 residues. CDR1 LGHDT and CDR2 YNNKEL come from the germline V gene (reference sequence). V shed 2 bases and J shed 5 bases, with 12 bases lying between them.

The chain is built from TRBV14 and TRBJ1-6; D uncertain. Trimming removed 4 bases from V and 5 bases from J, with 9 bases in between. CDR3 length equals 14 residues. Germline CDR1 reads SGHDN; CDR2 reads FVKESK. CDR3 sequence reads: CASSPGSNNSPLHF. In DNA, the CDR3 is TGTGCCAGCAGCCCAGGAAGCAATAATTCACCCCTCCACTTT.